This TCR beta chain was profiled in a study of blood T cell repertoires in COVID-19. Study details: Sample material is recorded as cDNA or gDNA derived from T cells, B-cell-depleted T cells, or PBMCs.

The table came from immunoSEQ multiplex PCR; TCRdb's copy has only in-frame clones and leaves some out. Among about 530,000 clones listed, approximately 91% were seen once. Per germline, CDR1 LNHDA and CDR2 SQIVND (reference sequence). The CDR3 totals 16 residues. V shed 11 bases and J 4 bases; nucleotides not matched to a gene: 15. The TCR sequence derives from a woman in her forties or fifties with COVID-19, enrolled during active disease. The source material was peripheral blood. The chain joins TRBV19 to TRBJ1-1, with TRBD1 matching over 11 bases. The CDR3 here is CAVYRDRGGLGTEAFF. CDR3 coding DNA: TGTGCCGTCTACCGGGACAGGGGGGGTCTAGGCACTGAAGCTTTCTTT. The entire variable domain, with the rest obtained from reference TRBV19 and TRBJ1-1, is as follows: DGGITQSPKYLFRKEGQNVTLSCEQNLNHDAMYWYRQDPGQGLRLIYYSQIVNDFQKGDIAEGYSVSREKKESFPLTVTSAQKNPTAFYLCAVYRDRGGLGTEAFFGQGTRLTVV.